Below are 5 T cell receptor beta chains sequenced from a single sample in a study of PD-1 blockade in classical Hodgkin lymphoma. Assay used: immunoSEQ multiplex PCR; TCRdb lists only in-frame clones, some missing. The sample holds 20,000 to 30,000 clones, approximately 67% seen once. All the patients suffered relapse after autologous stem cell transplantation, and brentuximab vedotin exposure differed. This sample comprised peripheral blood mononuclear cells (PBMCs), obtained before the second cycle of nivolumab. The receptors stem from a human donor with classical Hodgkin lymphoma.

The rearrangement uses TRBV5-4 and TRBJ2-1, with 8 bases fitting TRBD1. V dropped 1 base and J dropped 1; count of bases not matched to a gene: 4. Germline values: CDR1 SGHNT, CDR2 YYREEE (reference sequence). This CDR3 spans 16 amino acids. The CDR3 sequence is CASSLWDRPSYNEQFF. The CDR3 DNA reads TGTGCCAGCAGCTTGTGGGACAGGCCGTCCTACAATGAGCAGTTCTTC.

The chain uses TRBV13 and TRBJ2-7; D possibly matches TRBD1 or TRBD2 (5 bases each). Trimming stripped 2 bases from V and 2 bases from J, with 10 bases between. The germline gives CDR1 PRHDT, CDR2 FYEKMQ (reference sequence). The CDR3 contains 14 residues. The CDR3 spells CASSLRGAPYEQYF. The CDR3 DNA reads as TGTGCCAGCAGCTTAAGAGGGGCCCCCTACGAGCAGTACTTC.

The rearrangement joins TRBV4-1 to TRBJ1-2; no firm D call. CDR1 and CDR2 (germline): MGHRA, YSYEKL. V was trimmed by 0 bases and J by 2 bases, leaving 7 bases between them. This CDR3 has 14 residues. CDR3 nucleotide sequence: TGCGCCAGCAGCCAAGATACCCAGAACTATGGCTACACCTTC. Amino acid sequence: CASSQDTQNYGYTF.

The V gene is TRBV6-1, the J gene TRBJ1-5; 7 bases are a match to TRBD1. Trimming at V came to 5 bases and at J to 3 bases, leaving 7 bases not matched to a gene. The CDR3 covers 15 residues. CDR1 and CDR2 from the germline V gene are MNHNS and SASEGT. CDR3 nucleotides: TGTGCCAGCAGTTTGACAGGGAACTACAATCAGCCCCAGCATTTT. This codes for CASSLTGNYNQPQHF.

The rearrangement joins TRBV28 to TRBJ2-1; possible D gene TRBD2, 6 bases. The CDR3 runs 17 residues. Germline V CDR1 and CDR2: MDHEN, SYDVKM. V was clipped by 6 bases and J by 5 bases, with 23 bases between them. The CDR3 DNA reads as TGTGCCAGCAGATTTCCCGGGGGTCTACAGATAAACAATGAGCAGTTCTTC. It translates to CASRFPGGLQINNEQFF. Looking up the rest from reference TRBV28 and TRBJ2-1 gives the full variable domain: DVKVTQSSRYLVKRTGEKVFLECVQDMDHENMFWYRQDPGLGLRLIYFSYDVKMKEKGDIPEGYSVSREKKERFSLILESASTNQTSMYLCASRFPGGLQINNEQFFGPGTRLTVL.